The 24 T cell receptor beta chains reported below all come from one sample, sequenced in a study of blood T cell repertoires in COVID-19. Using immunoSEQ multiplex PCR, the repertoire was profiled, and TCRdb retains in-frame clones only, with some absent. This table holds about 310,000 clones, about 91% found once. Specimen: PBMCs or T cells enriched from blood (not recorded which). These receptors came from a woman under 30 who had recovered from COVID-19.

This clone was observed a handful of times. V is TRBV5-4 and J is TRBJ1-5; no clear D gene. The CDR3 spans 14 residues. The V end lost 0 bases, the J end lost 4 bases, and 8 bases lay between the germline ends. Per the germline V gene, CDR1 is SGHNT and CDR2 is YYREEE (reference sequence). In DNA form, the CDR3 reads TGTGCCAGCAGCTTGGACAAAACGAATCAGCCCCAGCATTTT. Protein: CASSLDKTNQPQHF. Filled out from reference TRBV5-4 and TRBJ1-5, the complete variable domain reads ETGVTQSPTHLIKTRGQQVTLRCSSQSGHNTVSWYQQALGQGPQFIFQYYREEENGRGNFPPRFSGLQFPNYSSELNVNALELDDSALYLCASSLDKTNQPQHFGDGTRLSIL.

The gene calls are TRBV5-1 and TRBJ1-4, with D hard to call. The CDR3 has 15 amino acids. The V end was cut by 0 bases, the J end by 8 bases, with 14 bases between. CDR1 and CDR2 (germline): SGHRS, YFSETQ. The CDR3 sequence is CASSLDGPIREKLFF. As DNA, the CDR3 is TGCGCCAGCAGCTTGGATGGTCCGATCCGGGAAAAACTGTTTTTT.

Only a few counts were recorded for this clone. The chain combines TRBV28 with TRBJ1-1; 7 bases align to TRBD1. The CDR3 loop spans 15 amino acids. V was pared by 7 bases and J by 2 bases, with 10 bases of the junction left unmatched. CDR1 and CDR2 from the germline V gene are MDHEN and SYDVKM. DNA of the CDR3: TGTGCCAGCAATCCTTCGGACAGGACCAACACTGAAGCTTTCTTT. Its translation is CASNPSDRTNTEAFF.

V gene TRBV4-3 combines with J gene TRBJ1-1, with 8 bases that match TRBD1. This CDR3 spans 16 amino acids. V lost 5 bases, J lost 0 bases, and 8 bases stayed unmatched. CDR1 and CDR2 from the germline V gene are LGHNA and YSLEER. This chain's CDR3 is CASSEYPRGLNTEAFF. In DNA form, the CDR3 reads TGCGCCAGCAGCGAATACCCCAGGGGGCTGAACACTGAAGCTTTCTTT.

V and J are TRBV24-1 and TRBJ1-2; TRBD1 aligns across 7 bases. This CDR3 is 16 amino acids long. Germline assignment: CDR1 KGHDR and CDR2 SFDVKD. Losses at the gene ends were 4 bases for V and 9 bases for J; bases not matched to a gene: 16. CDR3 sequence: CATSDRRGGSLASYTF. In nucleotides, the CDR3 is TGTGCCACCAGTGACCGTAGAGGGGGCTCCTTGGCGAGCTACACCTTC.

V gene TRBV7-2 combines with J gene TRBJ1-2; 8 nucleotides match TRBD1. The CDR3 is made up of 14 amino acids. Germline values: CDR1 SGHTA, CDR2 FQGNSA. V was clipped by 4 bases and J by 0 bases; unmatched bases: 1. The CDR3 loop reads CASSWDRTNYGYTF. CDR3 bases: TGTGCCAGCAGCTGGGACAGGACTAACTATGGCTACACCTTC.

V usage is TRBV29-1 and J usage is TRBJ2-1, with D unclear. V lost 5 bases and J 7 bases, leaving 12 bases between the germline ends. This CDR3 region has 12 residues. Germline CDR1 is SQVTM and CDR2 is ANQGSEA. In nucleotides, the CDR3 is TGCAGCGTTAGATTCGACAAGAATGAGCAGTTCTTC. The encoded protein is CSVRFDKNEQFF.

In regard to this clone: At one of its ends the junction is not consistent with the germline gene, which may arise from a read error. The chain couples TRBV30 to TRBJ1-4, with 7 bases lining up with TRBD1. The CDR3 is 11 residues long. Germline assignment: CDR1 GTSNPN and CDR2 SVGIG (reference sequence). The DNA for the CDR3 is TGTGCCTGGAGTGTCGGGTTGGACAGGATTTTT. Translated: CAWSVGLDRIF.

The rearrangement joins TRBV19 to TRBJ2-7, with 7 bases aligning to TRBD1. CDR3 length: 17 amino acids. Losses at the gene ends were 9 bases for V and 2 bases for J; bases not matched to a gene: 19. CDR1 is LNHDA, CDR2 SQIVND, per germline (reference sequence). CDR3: CASPSGTEVRGPYEQYF. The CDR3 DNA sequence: TGTGCCAGCCCCTCCGGGACAGAAGTCCGAGGGCCCTACGAGCAGTACTTC.

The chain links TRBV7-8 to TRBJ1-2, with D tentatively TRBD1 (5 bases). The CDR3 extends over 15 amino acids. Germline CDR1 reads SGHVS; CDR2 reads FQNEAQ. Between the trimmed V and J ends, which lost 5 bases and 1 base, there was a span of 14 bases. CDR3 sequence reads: CASSPRQTINYGYTF. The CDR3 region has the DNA TGTGCCAGCAGCCCCAGACAGACAATTAACTATGGCTACACCTTC.

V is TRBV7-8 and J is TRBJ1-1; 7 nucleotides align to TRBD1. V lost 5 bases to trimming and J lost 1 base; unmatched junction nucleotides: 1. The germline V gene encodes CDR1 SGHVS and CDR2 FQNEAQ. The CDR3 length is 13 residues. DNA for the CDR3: TGTGCCAGCAGCCGGGACAGGAACACTGAAGCTTTCTTT. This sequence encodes CASSRDRNTEAFF.

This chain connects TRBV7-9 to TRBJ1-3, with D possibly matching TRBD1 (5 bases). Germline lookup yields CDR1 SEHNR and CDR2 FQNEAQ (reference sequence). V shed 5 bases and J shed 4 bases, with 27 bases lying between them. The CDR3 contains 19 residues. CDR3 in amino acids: CASSPTGRQSPREGNTIYF. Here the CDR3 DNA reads TGTGCCAGCAGCCCCACCGGACGACAGTCGCCCAGAGAGGGAAACACCATATATTTT.

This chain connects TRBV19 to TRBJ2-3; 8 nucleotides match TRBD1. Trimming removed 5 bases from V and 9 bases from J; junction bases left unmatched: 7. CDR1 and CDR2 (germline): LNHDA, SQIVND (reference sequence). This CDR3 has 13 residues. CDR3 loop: CASSGRTGQTQYF. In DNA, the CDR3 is TGTGCCAGTAGTGGCCGGACAGGGCAGACGCAGTATTTT.

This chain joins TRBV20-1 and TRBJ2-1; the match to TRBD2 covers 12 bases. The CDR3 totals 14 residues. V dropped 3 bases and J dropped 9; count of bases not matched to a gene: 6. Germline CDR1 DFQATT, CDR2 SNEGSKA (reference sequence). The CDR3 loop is CSASLLAGGLEQFF. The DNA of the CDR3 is TGCAGTGCTAGTCTACTAGCGGGAGGTCTTGAGCAGTTCTTC.

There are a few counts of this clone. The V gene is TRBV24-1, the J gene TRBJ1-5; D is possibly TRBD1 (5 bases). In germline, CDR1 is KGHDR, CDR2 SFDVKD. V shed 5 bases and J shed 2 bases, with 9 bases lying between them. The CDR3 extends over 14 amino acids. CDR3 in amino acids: CATSVGGGNQPQHF. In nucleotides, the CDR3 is TGTGCCACCAGTGTGGGAGGGGGCAATCAGCCCCAGCATTTT.

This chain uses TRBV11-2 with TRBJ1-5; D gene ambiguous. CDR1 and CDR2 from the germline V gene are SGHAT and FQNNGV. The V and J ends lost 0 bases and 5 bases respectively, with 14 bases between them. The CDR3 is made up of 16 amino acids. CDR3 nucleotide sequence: TGTGCCAGCAGCTTAGATTGGCGGATGCGGGATCAGCCCCAGCATTTT. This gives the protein CASSLDWRMRDQPQHF.

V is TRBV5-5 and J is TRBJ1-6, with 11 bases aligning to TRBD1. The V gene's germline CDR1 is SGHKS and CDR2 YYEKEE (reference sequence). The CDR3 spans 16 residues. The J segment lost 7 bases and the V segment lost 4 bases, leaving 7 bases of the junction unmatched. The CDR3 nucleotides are TGTGCCAGCAGCGAGCGGACAGGGGGCTCGAATTCACCCCTCCACTTT. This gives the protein CASSERTGGSNSPLHF. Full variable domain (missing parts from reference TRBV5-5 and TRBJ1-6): DAGVTQSPTHLIKTRGQQVTLRCSPISGHKSVSWYQQVLGQGPQFIFQYYEKEERGRGNFPDRFSARQFPNYSSELNVNALLLGDSALYLCASSERTGGSNSPLHFGNGTRLTVT.

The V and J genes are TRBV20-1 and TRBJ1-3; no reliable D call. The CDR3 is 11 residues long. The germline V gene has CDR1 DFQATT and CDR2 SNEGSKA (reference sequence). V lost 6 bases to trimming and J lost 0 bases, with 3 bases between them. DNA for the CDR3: TGCAGTGCCAGCTCTGGAAACACCATATATTTT. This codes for CSASSGNTIYF.

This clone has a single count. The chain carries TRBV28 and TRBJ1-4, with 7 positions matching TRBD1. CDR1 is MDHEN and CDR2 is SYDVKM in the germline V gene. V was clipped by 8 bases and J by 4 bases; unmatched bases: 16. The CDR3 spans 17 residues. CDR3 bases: TGTGCCAGCGCCTTCCCAGCGGGGGACAGATTTAATGAAAAACTGTTTTTT. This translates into CASAFPAGDRFNEKLFF.

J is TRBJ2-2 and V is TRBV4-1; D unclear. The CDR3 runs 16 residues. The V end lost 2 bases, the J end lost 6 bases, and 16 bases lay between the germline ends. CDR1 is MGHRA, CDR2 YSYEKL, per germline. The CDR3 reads CASSQILTAGAGELFF. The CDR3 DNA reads TGCGCCAGCAGCCAAATCTTGACGGCAGGTGCCGGGGAGCTGTTTTTT.

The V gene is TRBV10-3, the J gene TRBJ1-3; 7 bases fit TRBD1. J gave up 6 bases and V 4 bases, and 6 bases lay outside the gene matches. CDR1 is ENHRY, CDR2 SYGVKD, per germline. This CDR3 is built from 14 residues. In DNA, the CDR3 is TGTGCCATCAGTGGTTCTACAGGGGTAAACACCATATATTTT. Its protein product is CAISGSTGVNTIYF.

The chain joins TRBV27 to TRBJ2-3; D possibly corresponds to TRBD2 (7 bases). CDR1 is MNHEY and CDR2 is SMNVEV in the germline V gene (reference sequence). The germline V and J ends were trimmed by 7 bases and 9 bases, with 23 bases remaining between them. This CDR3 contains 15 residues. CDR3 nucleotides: TGTGCCAGCATCGAGACGAGGGGGGGCCCAGCGACGCAGTATTTT. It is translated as CASIETRGGPATQYF.

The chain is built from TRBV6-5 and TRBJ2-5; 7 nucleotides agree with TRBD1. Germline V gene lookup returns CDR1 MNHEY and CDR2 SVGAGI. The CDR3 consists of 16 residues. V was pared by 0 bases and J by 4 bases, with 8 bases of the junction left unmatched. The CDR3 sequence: CASSYSTGTFGETQYF. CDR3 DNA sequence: TGTGCCAGCAGTTACTCGACAGGGACGTTCGGAGAGACCCAGTACTTC.

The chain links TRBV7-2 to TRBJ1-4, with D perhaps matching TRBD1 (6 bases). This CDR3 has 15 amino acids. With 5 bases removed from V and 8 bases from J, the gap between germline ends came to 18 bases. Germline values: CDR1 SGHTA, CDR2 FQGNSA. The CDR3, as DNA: TGTGCCAGCAGCCAGACCGTACAGGGTCGGGAAAAACTGTTTTTT. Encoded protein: CASSQTVQGREKLFF.